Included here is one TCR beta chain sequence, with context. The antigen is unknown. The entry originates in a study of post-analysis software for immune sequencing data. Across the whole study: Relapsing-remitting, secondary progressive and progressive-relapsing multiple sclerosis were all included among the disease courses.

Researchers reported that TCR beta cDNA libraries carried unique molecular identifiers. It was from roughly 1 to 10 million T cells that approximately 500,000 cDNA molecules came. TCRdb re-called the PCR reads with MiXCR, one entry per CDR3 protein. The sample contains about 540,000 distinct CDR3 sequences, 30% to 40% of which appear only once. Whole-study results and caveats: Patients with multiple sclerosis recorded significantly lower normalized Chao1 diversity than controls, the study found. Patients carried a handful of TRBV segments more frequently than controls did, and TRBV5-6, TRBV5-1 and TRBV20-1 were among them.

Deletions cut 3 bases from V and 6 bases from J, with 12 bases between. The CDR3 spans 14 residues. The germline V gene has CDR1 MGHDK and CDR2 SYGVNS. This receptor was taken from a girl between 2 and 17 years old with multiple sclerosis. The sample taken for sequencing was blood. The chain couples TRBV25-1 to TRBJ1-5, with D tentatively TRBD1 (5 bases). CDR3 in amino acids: CASSEGEKGQPQHF. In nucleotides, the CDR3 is TGTGCCAGCAGTGAGGGGGAGAAAGGTCAGCCCCAGCATTTT. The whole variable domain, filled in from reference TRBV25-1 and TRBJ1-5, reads EADIYQTPRYLVIGTGKKITLECSQTMGHDKMYWYQQDPGMELHLIHYSYGVNSTEKGDLSSESTVSRIRTEHFPLTLESARPSHTSQYLCASSEGEKGQPQHFGDGTRLSIL.